The next 24 T cell receptor beta chains were all read from a single sample in a study of CD8 T cells in Susac syndrome. Random hexamers served to reverse transcribe roughly 0.45 to 1 ug RNA. Via MiXCR, TCRdb re-called the immunoSEQ multiplex PCR reads, giving one row per CDR3 protein. The sample lists 100,000 to 150,000 distinct CDR3 sequences, 90% to 95% seen once, with around 0.2% in the top ten. Sequenced input: CD8+ T cells from PBMCs. These receptors were obtained from a human donor with Susac syndrome.

This chain joins TRBV5-1 and TRBJ1-4; D is undetermined. Germline CDR1 and CDR2: SGHRS and YFSETQ. This CDR3 region has 15 residues. V was cut by 4 bases and J by 0 bases, with 10 bases left in between. CDR3 nucleotides: TGCGCCAGCAGCGAGGATGATGCAACTAATGAAAAACTGTTTTTT. It yields the protein CASSEDDATNEKLFF.

The V call is TRBV13, the J call TRBJ2-5; D possibly corresponds to TRBD2 (7 bases). The CDR3 contains 16 residues. Germline CDR1 reads PRHDT; CDR2 reads FYEKMQ (reference sequence). Trimming pared 3 bases from V and 2 bases from J, leaving 16 bases between. The CDR3 DNA sequence: TGTGCCAGCAGCTTGAGGGGGGGGGACCCTCAAGAGACCCAGTACTTC. Amino acid sequence: CASSLRGGDPQETQYF.

The J gene is TRBJ2-7, the V gene TRBV4-1, with 9 bases that match TRBD2. Per germline, CDR1 MGHRA and CDR2 YSYEKL. The ends lost 4 bases at V and 4 bases at J; junction bases unmatched: 11. The length of the CDR3 is 16 residues. For the CDR3, the DNA is TGCGCCAGCAGCCTACGATCCGCTAGCGGGACATACGAGCAGTACTTC. Translated: CASSLRSASGTYEQYF.

This sequence joins TRBV3-1 and TRBJ2-1; D might be TRBD2 (5 bases). The germline CDR1 and CDR2 sequences are LGHDT and YNNKEL (reference sequence). With 5 bases removed from V and 8 bases from J, the gap between germline ends came to 19 bases. CDR3 length equals 15 residues. In nucleotides, the CDR3 is TGTGCCAGCAGCGGTACTAGTCTGGGCCCTGATGAGCAGTTCTTC. This encodes CASSGTSLGPDEQFF.

The chain recombines TRBV20-1 with TRBJ2-5; 15 bases line up with TRBD2. This CDR3 region has 17 residues. Germline CDR1 and CDR2: DFQATT and SNEGSKA (reference sequence). V lost 0 bases, J lost 4 bases, and 6 bases stayed unmatched. CDR3: CSARDLLGLAGGETQYF. In DNA, the CDR3 is TGCAGTGCTAGAGATCTGTTGGGACTAGCGGGAGGAGAGACCCAGTACTTC.

CDR3 DNA: TGTGCCAGCAGCGTTTCGTCGGGAACGGACACCGGGGAGCTGTTTTTT. It yields the protein CASSVSSGTDTGELFF. V gene TRBV9 combines with J gene TRBJ2-2, with D possibly TRBD2 on 5 matching bases. The V end lost 2 bases, the J end lost 3 bases, and 14 bases lay between the germline ends. Germline CDR1 is SGDLS and CDR2 is YYNGEE. CDR3 length: 16 amino acids.

The rearrangement joins TRBV20-1 to TRBJ2-7; a possible D gene is TRBD2 (6 bases). The germline CDR1 and CDR2 sequences are DFQATT and SNEGSKA (reference sequence). V gave up 6 bases and J gave up 4 bases, with 16 bases separating them. This CDR3 comprises 13 residues. This chain's CDR3 is CSAVPREPYEQYF. The CDR3 nucleotides read TGCAGTGCCGTTCCTCGGGAGCCGTACGAGCAGTACTTC.

This chain connects TRBV7-9 to TRBJ1-1, with TRBD1 as a possible D gene (6 bases). CDR3 length: 13 amino acids. The germline V gene has CDR1 SEHNR and CDR2 FQNEAQ (reference sequence). V gave up 8 bases and J gave up 4 bases, with 14 bases separating them. The DNA of the CDR3 is TGTGCCAGCGGCTACAGGGAGGGCACTGAAGCTTTCTTT. It codes for CASGYREGTEAFF.

This clonotype was recorded once. The CDR3 nucleotides are TGTGCCAGCGGATTCGGAGTTTTCTACGAGCAGTACTTC. It specifies CASGFGVFYEQYF. The J gene is TRBJ2-7, the V gene TRBV12-3 or TRBV12-4; D not certain. The CDR3 covers 13 residues. Between the trimmed V and J ends, which lost 8 bases and 3 bases, there was a span of 14 bases.

The J gene is TRBJ1-2, the V gene TRBV6-2 or TRBV6-3; the match to TRBD1 covers 7 bases. Germline-derived CDR1 and CDR2 are MNHEY and SVGEGT. This CDR3 has 13 amino acids. The V segment lost 6 bases and the J segment 6 bases; nucleotides outside the gene matches: 7. The CDR3 loop is CASRRQGPNGYTF. The CDR3 nucleotides read TGTGCCAGCAGACGACAGGGTCCAAATGGCTACACCTTC.

The chain is built from TRBV6-5 and TRBJ2-5; no clear D. Germline V CDR1 and CDR2: MNHEY, SVGAGI. V dropped 8 bases and J dropped 2 bases, with 9 bases sitting between them. The CDR3 is 12 residues long. The CDR3 coding sequence is TGTGCCAGCGGCTACACTCAAGAGACCCAGTACTTC. This codes for CASGYTQETQYF.

This clonotype was counted between two and nine times. This sequence joins TRBV6-4 and TRBJ2-2; 7 positions match TRBD1. The CDR3 extends over 15 amino acids. Germline loops: CDR1 MRHNA, CDR2 SNTAGT. Unmatched junction bases numbered 6, after V lost 6 bases and J lost 2 bases. This CDR3 is CASSRGTSNTGELFF. CDR3 nucleotide sequence: TGTGCCAGCAGCAGGGGGACCAGCAACACCGGGGAGCTGTTTTTT.

The chain has TRBV2 and TRBJ2-2, with TRBD1 identical over 7 bases. The CDR3 is 15 amino acids. CDR1 is SNHLY, CDR2 FYNNEI, per germline. Losses at the gene ends were 6 bases for V and 1 base for J; bases not matched to a gene: 5. CDR3 in DNA: TGTGCCAGCAGGACCGGGACAGTGAACACCGGGGAGCTGTTTTTT. This gives the protein CASRTGTVNTGELFF.

V is TRBV5-4 and J is TRBJ2-7; 8 nucleotides match TRBD2. The CDR3 spans 14 residues. The germline V gene has CDR1 SGHNT and CDR2 YYREEE (reference sequence). V was clipped by 4 bases and J by 0 bases; unmatched bases: 3. The CDR3 nucleotides read TGTGCCAGCAGCGTAGCGGGGAACTCCTACGAGCAGTACTTC. It translates to CASSVAGNSYEQYF. Complete variable domain (other parts from reference TRBV5-4 and TRBJ2-7): ETGVTQSPTHLIKTRGQQVTLRCSSQSGHNTVSWYQQALGQGPQFIFQYYREEENGRGNFPPRFSGLQFPNYSSELNVNALELDDSALYLCASSVAGNSYEQYFGPGTRLTVT.

This clonotype has a handful of counts. The V gene is TRBV7-9, the J gene TRBJ2-7, with D perhaps TRBD2 (6 bases). CDR3 size: 12 residues. Germline CDR1 reads SEHNR; CDR2 reads FQNEAQ (reference sequence). Between the trimmed V and J ends, which lost 5 bases and 6 bases, there was a span of 11 bases. DNA for the CDR3: TGTGCCAGCAGCGAGGGACTGGCCGAGCAGTACTTC. Residues: CASSEGLAEQYF. The whole variable domain, remainder taken from reference TRBV7-9 and TRBJ2-7, is DTGVSQNPRHKITKRGQNVTFRCDPISEHNRLYWYRQTLGQGPEFLTYFQNEAQLEKSRLLSDRFSAERPKGSFSTLEIQRTEQGDSAMYLCASSEGLAEQYFGPGTRLTVT.

This clonotype was detected once. V and J are TRBV5-6 and TRBJ1-6; TRBD1 agrees at 9 bases. This CDR3 is built from 15 residues. Germline-derived CDR1 and CDR2 are SGHDT and YYEEEE. J lost 13 bases, V lost 4 bases, and 12 bases had no gene match. The CDR3 reads CASSDSGTGNTPLHF. CDR3 sequence (DNA): TGTGCCAGCAGCGATTCCGGGACAGGGAACACCCCCCTCCACTTT.

V and J are TRBV13 and TRBJ2-5, with a possible D match to TRBD1 (7 bases). The CDR3 is made up of 14 amino acids. The V end was cut by 4 bases, the J end by 8 bases, with 17 bases between. Germline CDR1 is PRHDT and CDR2 is FYEKMQ (reference sequence). The CDR3 bases are TGTGCCAGCAGCTCATCCGGGACAGCGGGCACCCAGTACTTC. It specifies CASSSSGTAGTQYF. The whole variable domain, filled in from reference TRBV13 and TRBJ2-5, reads AAGVIQSPRHLIKEKRETATLKCYPIPRHDTVYWYQQGPGQDPQFLISFYEKMQSDKGSIPDRFSAQQFSDYHSELNMSSLELGDSALYFCASSSSGTAGTQYFGPGTRLLVL.

The chain employs TRBV7-2 and TRBJ2-7; no definite D call. Germline CDR1 reads SGHTA; CDR2 reads FQGNSA. CDR3 size: 13 residues. Trimming pared 2 bases from V and 7 bases from J, leaving 12 bases between. The DNA for the CDR3 is TGTGCCAGCAGCTTACTGACCATGGAAGAGCAGTACTTC. It encodes CASSLLTMEEQYF.

The chain uses TRBV20-1 and TRBJ2-2; 8 bases fit TRBD1. Germline lookup yields CDR1 DFQATT and CDR2 SNEGSKA (reference sequence). CDR3 length equals 13 residues. With 6 bases clipped from V and 6 bases from J, the junction kept 6 bases outside the gene matches. CDR3 region: CSAADRVAGELFF. CDR3 DNA sequence: TGCAGTGCGGCGGACAGGGTCGCCGGGGAGCTGTTTTTT.

The rearrangement links TRBV24-1 to TRBJ2-5; 8 positions agree with TRBD2. Germline-derived CDR1 and CDR2 are KGHDR and SFDVKD. The trim removed 4 bases at V and 0 bases at J, leaving 9 bases unmatched. CDR3 size: 17 residues. The CDR3 sequence: CATSDAGGALDQETQYF. As DNA, the CDR3 is TGTGCCACCAGTGACGCGGGGGGCGCCCTAGACCAAGAGACCCAGTACTTC.

This chain uses TRBV3-1 with TRBJ2-1; 10 bases map to TRBD2. The CDR3 length is 16 residues. The germline CDR1 and CDR2 sequences are LGHDT and YNNKEL (reference sequence). With V trimmed by 4 bases and J by 1 base, 4 bases remained unmatched. The CDR3 is CASSRIAGGSYNEQFF. The CDR3 coding sequence is TGTGCCAGCAGCCGTATAGCGGGGGGATCCTACAATGAGCAGTTCTTC.

This clonotype appeared a few times. The chain combines TRBV6-1 with TRBJ2-5; D uncertain. CDR3 size: 12 residues. Per the germline V gene, CDR1 is MNHNS and CDR2 is SASEGT. V was shortened by 3 bases and J by 4 bases, with 6 bases between the two germline ends. CDR3 coding DNA: TGTGCCAGCAGTGATCCGGGAGAGACCCAGTACTTC. Translated: CASSDPGETQYF.

The CDR3 DNA sequence: TGCAGCGTTGATACCGGGAACACTGAAGCTTTCTTT. It is translated as CSVDTGNTEAFF. The chain couples TRBV29-1 to TRBJ1-1; D gene uncertain. CDR3 length: 12 amino acids. Germline V gene sequence: CDR1 SQVTM, CDR2 ANQGSEA. The ends were cut back, 3 bases at V and 1 base at J, with 6 bases in the middle. Drawing the rest from reference TRBV29-1 and TRBJ1-1, the complete variable domain is SAVISQKPSRDICQRGTSLTIQCQVDSQVTMMFWYRQQPGQSLTLIATANQGSEATYESGFVIDKFPISRPNLTFSTLTVSNMSPEDSSIYLCSVDTGNTEAFFGQGTRLTVV.

The chain links TRBV5-1 to TRBJ2-2, with 7 bases that match TRBD1. V lost 3 bases and J lost 7; bases outside the gene matches: 3. Germline V gene lookup returns CDR1 SGHRS and CDR2 YFSETQ. The CDR3 loop spans 13 amino acids. The CDR3 region has the DNA TGCGCCAGCAGCTCCAGGGGGAACGGGGAGCTGTTTTTT. Amino acid sequence: CASSSRGNGELFF.